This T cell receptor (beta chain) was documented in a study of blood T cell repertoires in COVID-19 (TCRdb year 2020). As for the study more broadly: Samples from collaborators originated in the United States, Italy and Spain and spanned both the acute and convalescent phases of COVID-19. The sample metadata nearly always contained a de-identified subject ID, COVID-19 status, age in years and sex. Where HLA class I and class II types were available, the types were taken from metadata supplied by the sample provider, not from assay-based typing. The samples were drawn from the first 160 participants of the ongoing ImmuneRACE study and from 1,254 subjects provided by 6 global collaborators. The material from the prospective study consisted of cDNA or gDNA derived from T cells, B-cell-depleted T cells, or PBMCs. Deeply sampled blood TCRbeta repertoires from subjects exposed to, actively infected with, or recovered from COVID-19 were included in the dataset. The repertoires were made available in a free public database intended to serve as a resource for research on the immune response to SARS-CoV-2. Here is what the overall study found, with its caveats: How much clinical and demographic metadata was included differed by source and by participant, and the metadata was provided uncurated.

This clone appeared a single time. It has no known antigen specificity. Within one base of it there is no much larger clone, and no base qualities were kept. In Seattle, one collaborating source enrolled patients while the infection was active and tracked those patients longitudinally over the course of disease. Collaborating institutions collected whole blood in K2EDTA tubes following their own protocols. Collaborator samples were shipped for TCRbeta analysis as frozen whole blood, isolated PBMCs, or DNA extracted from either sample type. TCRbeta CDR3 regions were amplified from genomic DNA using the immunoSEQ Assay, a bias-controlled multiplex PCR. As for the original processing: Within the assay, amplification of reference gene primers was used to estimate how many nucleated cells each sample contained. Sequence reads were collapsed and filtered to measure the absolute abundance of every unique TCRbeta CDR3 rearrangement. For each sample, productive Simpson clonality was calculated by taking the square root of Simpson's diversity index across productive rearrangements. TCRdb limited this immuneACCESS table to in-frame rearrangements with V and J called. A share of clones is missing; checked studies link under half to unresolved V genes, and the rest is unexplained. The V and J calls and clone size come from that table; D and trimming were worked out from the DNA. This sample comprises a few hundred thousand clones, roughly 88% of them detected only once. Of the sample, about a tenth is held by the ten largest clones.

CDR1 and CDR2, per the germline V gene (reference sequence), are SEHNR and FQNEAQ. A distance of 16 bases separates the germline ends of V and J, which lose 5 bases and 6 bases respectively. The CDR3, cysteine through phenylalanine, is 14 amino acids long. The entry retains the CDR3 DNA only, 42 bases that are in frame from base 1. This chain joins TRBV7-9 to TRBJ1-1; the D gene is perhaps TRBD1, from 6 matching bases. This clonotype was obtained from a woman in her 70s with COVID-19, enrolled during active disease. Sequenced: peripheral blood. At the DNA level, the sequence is TGTGCCAGCAGCCCGGCACGGGGGGGCCCTGAAGCTTTCTTT. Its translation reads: CASSPARGGPEAFF.